Described below is a single TCR beta chain sequence and its context. Its antigen is unknown. This sample is drawn from a study of cytomegalovirus exposure and HLA in healthy donors. The donors were members of the validation cohort comprising roughly 130 subjects, separate from the approximately 630-subject first cohort. Only in-frame clones appear in the TCRdb table, and some are missing; sequencing was by immunoSEQ multiplex PCR. The sample has 65,000 or so clones, roughly 94% seen once. Study results and limitations: A subsequent analysis found that TCR clusters from the first cohort also tended to co-occur in the approximately 120 validation repertoires, with 90% to 95% of cluster scores above 0. Cytomegalovirus status was reportedly diagnosed by the classifier with high specificity and sensitivity. In vitro experiments confirmed that three CMV-associated chains were specific for CMV antigens.

The sample consisted of PBMCs. The receptor's source is a woman under 30 in good health and CMV-seronegative.

CDR3 in DNA: TGTGCCAGTGAAGACAGGAACTATGGCTACACCTTC. Its translation: CASEDRNYGYTF. The chain combines TRBV19 with TRBJ1-2; D possibly corresponds to TRBD1 (6 bases). The CDR3 consists of 12 residues. Germline V gene data show CDR1 as LNHDA and CDR2 as SQIVND (reference sequence). The V end was cut by 8 bases, the J end by 2 bases, with 9 bases between.